One sample yielded the 6 T cell receptor beta chains listed below, sequenced in a study of blood T cell repertoires in COVID-19. The repertoire was sequenced with immunoSEQ multiplex PCR; TCRdb's copy has only in-frame clones and lacks some. The sample yields some 30,000 clones, more than 75% seen once. The sample comprised peripheral blood. The receptors come from a man between 65 and 79 years old with active or convalescent COVID-19.

CDR3 nucleotide sequence: TGTGCCAGCAGCTTAAGGCTAGCTTCGAACAATGAGCAGTTCTTC. This encodes CASSLRLASNNEQFF. The rearrangement links TRBV7-3 to TRBJ2-1, with D perhaps TRBD2 (5 bases). Trimming removed 1 base from V and 5 bases from J, with 12 bases in between. The CDR3 is made up of 15 amino acids. Per the germline V gene, CDR1 is SGHTA and CDR2 is FQGTGA.

The chain is built from TRBV7-2 and TRBJ1-2, with 10 bases lining up with TRBD1. CDR3 length: 14 residues. With 4 bases clipped from V and 4 bases from J, the junction kept 3 bases outside the gene matches. CDR1 and CDR2 (germline): SGHTA, FQGNSA. CDR3 in amino acids: CASSSDRGTYGYTF. The CDR3 DNA sequence: TGTGCCAGCAGCTCGGACAGGGGGACCTATGGCTACACCTTC.

The genes are TRBV7-2 and TRBJ2-1; D gene uncertain. Per germline, CDR1 SGHTA and CDR2 FQGNSA. With 5 bases removed from V and 8 bases from J, the gap between germline ends came to 13 bases. The CDR3 has 13 amino acids. The CDR3 DNA is TGTGCCAGCAGCCCCTATAGAGCCCATGAGCAGTTCTTC. It encodes CASSPYRAHEQFF.

This clone appeared a few times. The chain employs TRBV5-1 and TRBJ1-4; possibly TRBD1 for D (6 bases). CDR3 length equals 15 residues. Germline loops: CDR1 SGHRS, CDR2 YFSETQ. The V end was cut by 5 bases, the J end by 3 bases, with 14 bases between. This CDR3 reads CASSQGNPSNEKLFF. CDR3 sequence (DNA): TGCGCCAGCAGTCAGGGGAACCCGTCTAATGAAAAACTGTTTTTT.

The rearrangement links TRBV19 to TRBJ1-6; maybe TRBD1 (5 bases). This CDR3 is 14 amino acids long. Trimming stripped 7 bases from V and 7 bases from J, with 14 bases between. Per germline, CDR1 LNHDA and CDR2 SQIVND (reference sequence). CDR3 nucleotide sequence: TGTGCCAGTAACCAGGGATTGAGAAATTCACCCCTCCACTTT. It specifies CASNQGLRNSPLHF. Complete variable domain (other parts from reference TRBV19 and TRBJ1-6): DGGITQSPKYLFRKEGQNVTLSCEQNLNHDAMYWYRQDPGQGLRLIYYSQIVNDFQKGDIAEGYSVSREKKESFPLTVTSAQKNPTAFYLCASNQGLRNSPLHFGNGTRLTVT.

The chain has TRBV4-3 and TRBJ2-5; weak D call: TRBD1 (6 bases). Germline V gene data show CDR1 as LGHNA and CDR2 as YSLEER. V dropped 3 bases and J dropped 2 bases, with 19 bases sitting between them. This CDR3 has 17 residues. The CDR3 DNA reads as TGCGCCAGCAGCCACGGTACAGGGAGCGAGGATCAAGAGACCCAGTACTTC. Protein sequence: CASSHGTGSEDQETQYF.